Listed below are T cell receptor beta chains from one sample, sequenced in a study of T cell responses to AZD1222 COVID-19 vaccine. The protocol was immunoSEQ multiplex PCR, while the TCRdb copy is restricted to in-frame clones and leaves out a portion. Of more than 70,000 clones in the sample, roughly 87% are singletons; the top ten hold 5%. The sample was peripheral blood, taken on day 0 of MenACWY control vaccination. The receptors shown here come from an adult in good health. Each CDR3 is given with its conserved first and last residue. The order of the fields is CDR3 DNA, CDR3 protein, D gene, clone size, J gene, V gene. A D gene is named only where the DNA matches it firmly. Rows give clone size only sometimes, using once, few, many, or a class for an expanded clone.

TGTGCCAGCAGTGACAGGGTGAAGGGTACTGAAGCTTTCTTT CASSDRVKGTEAFF TRBD1 . TRBJ1-1 TRBV27
TGTGCCAGCAGCCCCGGTCCGGAGTATGGCTACACCTTC CASSPGPEYGYTF . . TRBJ1-2 TRBV6-6
TGTGCCAGCAGCCAGGGACACGCGAACACTGAAGCTTTCTTT CASSQGHANTEAFF . . TRBJ1-1 TRBV7-8
TGTGCCAGCAGCCACGCCGGGACAGGGGGACATGAGCAGTTCTTC CASSHAGTGGHEQFF TRBD1 . TRBJ2-1 TRBV3-1/TRBV3-2
TGTGCCAGCACCGAGAGGGGGTATATGCCCTACGAGCAGTACTTC CASTERGYMPYEQYF . . TRBJ2-7 TRBV6-5
TGCGCCAGCAGTGAGTCCCCTAGCGGGGTTATCTACGAGCAGTACTTC CASSESPSGVIYEQYF TRBD2 . TRBJ2-7 TRBV10-2
TGTGCCAGCAGCGGACGGGACAGGGAAAGGGGTACCTACGAGCAGTACTTC CASSGRDRERGTYEQYF TRBD1 . TRBJ2-7 TRBV28
TGTGCCAGCAGGTTGGGGGTGGGGGCGGGCACCGGGGAGCTGTTTTTT CASRLGVGAGTGELFF . once TRBJ2-2 TRBV27
TGTGCCAGCAGGGAGACAGGGGGCCCCTACGAGCAGTACTTC CASRETGGPYEQYF TRBD1 . TRBJ2-7 TRBV6-5
TGTGCCAGCAGTGAAGGGGAGGGGAGCTATAATTCACCCCTCCACTTT CASSEGEGSYNSPLHF . . TRBJ1-6 TRBV6-1
TGTGCCAGCAGCTTAGTCCCCCCCGCTAGCGGGGGAGACAATGAGCAGTTCTTC CASSLVPPASGGDNEQFF TRBD2 . TRBJ2-1 TRBV11-3
TGTGCCAGCAGTTCGGCAAGGACAGGGAACACTGAAGCTTTCTTT CASSSARTGNTEAFF TRBD1 once TRBJ1-1 TRBV28
TGTGCCAGCTCGGAAGTTGGCAGGGTCTCCTACGAGCAGTACTTC CASSEVGRVSYEQYF . . TRBJ2-7 TRBV18
TGTGCCAGCAGGAGGACAGGGCTAGATACGCAGTATTTT CASRRTGLDTQYF TRBD1 . TRBJ2-3 TRBV6-5
TGTGCCAGCAGCTTTGCTAGCGGGGGGAAGGTAGGTGAGCAGTTCTTC CASSFASGGKVGEQFF TRBD2 . TRBJ2-1 TRBV9
TGTGCCAGCACCAGAAGTGCAGAATCAGTTCATTCACCCCTCCACTTT CASTRSAESVHSPLHF . . TRBJ1-6 TRBV11-3
TGTGCCACCAGCAGAAGGGAGGAAGGAGACACCATATATTTT CATSRREEGDTIYF . . TRBJ1-3 TRBV15
TGCGCCAGCAGCTCAGGGGGCCCCTACGAGCAGTACTTC CASSSGGPYEQYF TRBD1 . TRBJ2-7 TRBV5-1
TGTGCCAGCAGCTCCCGACTAGCGGGGGGGGCGAACACCGGGGAGCTGTTTTTT CASSSRLAGGANTGELFF TRBD2 few TRBJ2-2 TRBV5-4
TGTGCCAGCAGTTTCGGGGCTAGCGGGTACAATGAGCAGTTCTTC CASSFGASGYNEQFF TRBD2 once TRBJ2-1 TRBV27